The following is a T cell receptor (beta chain) sequence with its context. This entry is derived from a study of technical replicates of blood from a few donors. Produced via immunoSEQ multiplex PCR; TCRdb's table is partial and in-frame only. Seen here are around 81,000 clones, approximately 95% observed once, and the top ten hold more than 0.35%. The sample comprised T cells isolated from PBMCs. This receptor was obtained from a human donor in good health.

The CDR3 here is CASSLLGGAAGELFF. The CDR3 DNA sequence: TGTGCCAGTAGTCTCCTTGGGGGGGCGGCCGGGGAGCTGTTTTTT. The gene calls are TRBV19 and TRBJ2-2, with D possibly TRBD2 on 7 matching bases. V gave up 5 bases and J gave up 6 bases, with 16 bases separating them. Germline V gene lookup returns CDR1 LNHDA and CDR2 SQIVND (reference sequence). The CDR3 totals 15 residues.